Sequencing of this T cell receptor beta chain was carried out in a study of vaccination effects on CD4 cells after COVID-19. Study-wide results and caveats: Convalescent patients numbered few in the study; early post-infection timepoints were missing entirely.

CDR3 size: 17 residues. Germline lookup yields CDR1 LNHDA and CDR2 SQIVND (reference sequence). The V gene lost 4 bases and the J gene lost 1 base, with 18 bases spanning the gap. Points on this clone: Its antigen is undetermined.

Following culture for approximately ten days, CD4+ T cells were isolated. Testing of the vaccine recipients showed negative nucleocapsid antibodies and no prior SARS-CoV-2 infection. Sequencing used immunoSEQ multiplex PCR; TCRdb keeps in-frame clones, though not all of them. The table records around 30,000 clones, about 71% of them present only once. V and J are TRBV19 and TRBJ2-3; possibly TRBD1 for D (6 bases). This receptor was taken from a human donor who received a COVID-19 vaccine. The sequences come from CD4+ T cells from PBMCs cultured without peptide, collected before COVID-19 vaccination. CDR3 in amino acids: CASSNIYGTLRTDTQYF. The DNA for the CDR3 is TGTGCCAGTAGTAATATATATGGGACACTCCGCACAGATACGCAGTATTTT.